These 25 T cell receptor beta chains were sequenced from one sample in a study of regulatory T cells in long-lasting Graves disease. The time point is: persistent/refractory GD, antithyroid drugs over 5 years with positive TRAb. PBMCs were the source of the RNA used for TCR sequencing. In building TCR beta libraries, iRepertoire HTBI primers were used together with Arm-PCR of CDR3 regions. TCRdb reprocessed the multiplex PCR reads via MiXCR and lists one record per CDR3 protein. The sample has 350,000 to 450,000 distinct CDR3 sequences, around 20% seen once. The specimen comprised peripheral blood mononuclear cells (PBMCs), sampled when the disease was refractory, from a patient treated with antithyroid drugs. These TCRs come from a female donor with Graves disease.

This clonotype was recorded a few times. The chain joins TRBV7-9 to TRBJ1-2; D is unresolved. The CDR3 covers 14 residues. V was cut by 0 bases and J by 7 bases, with 12 bases left in between. In germline, CDR1 is SEHNR, CDR2 FQNEAQ (reference sequence). CDR3 coding DNA: TGTGCCAGCAGCTTAGCAAGCAGATCTGCTGGCTACACCTTC. Residues: CASSLASRSAGYTF.

This clonotype has at least ten counts. The chain joins TRBV6-5 to TRBJ1-1, with D possibly matching TRBD1 (6 bases). V was shortened by 0 bases and J by 1 base, with 9 bases between the two germline ends. This CDR3 comprises 15 residues. Germline lookup yields CDR1 MNHEY and CDR2 SVGAGI. The CDR3: CASSYSSGANTEAFF. The CDR3 nucleotides read TGTGCCAGCAGTTACTCGTCAGGGGCGAACACTGAAGCTTTCTTT.

The chain uses TRBV9 and TRBJ1-1; TRBD1 might be the D (6 bases). Per germline, CDR1 SGDLS and CDR2 YYNGEE. The germline V and J ends were trimmed by 0 bases and 4 bases, with 16 bases remaining between them. The CDR3 totals 16 residues. The DNA of the CDR3 is TGTGCCAGCAGCGTAGACCCCGCGGGGGGGCTCACTGAAGCTTTCTTT. This sequence encodes CASSVDPAGGLTEAFF.

This clonotype has only a few counts. The rearrangement links TRBV6-2 or TRBV6-3 to TRBJ2-2, with 10 bases lining up with TRBD2. CDR1 and CDR2 (germline): MNHEY, SVGEGT. J was trimmed by 6 bases and V by 7 bases; bases with no gene match: 11. CDR3 size: 16 residues. CDR3 protein: CASTYVAGGISGELFF. The CDR3 nucleotides read TGTGCCAGCACCTACGTAGCGGGAGGTATATCCGGGGAGCTGTTTTTT.

The sample holds many counts of this clonotype. The rearrangement joins TRBV12-3 or TRBV12-4 to TRBJ1-2, with a weak D call TRBD1 (5 bases). The germline V and J ends were trimmed by 7 bases and 4 bases, with 16 bases remaining between them. The CDR3 covers 14 residues. CDR3 sequence: CASTPWGGSYGYTF. The CDR3 nucleotides read TGTGCCAGCACCCCATGGGGGGGAAGCTATGGCTACACCTTC.

This clonotype was seen only a few times. The V call is TRBV5-1, the J call TRBJ1-2; no firm D call. The CDR3 contains 15 residues. Trimming removed 5 bases from V and 2 bases from J, with 16 bases in between. The germline V gene has CDR1 SGHRS and CDR2 YFSETQ. Written as DNA, the CDR3 is TGCGCCAGCAGTTCGGACTCCACGGTGAACTATGGCTACACCTTC. It translates to CASSSDSTVNYGYTF.

A few counts support this clonotype. For the CDR3, the DNA is TGCAGTGCTAAGCGGTGGACAGGGGATGACTATGGCTACACCTTC. Translated, it gives CSAKRWTGDDYGYTF. The V and J genes are TRBV20-1 and TRBJ1-2, with 9 bases fitting TRBD1. Looked up from germline, CDR1 is DFQATT and CDR2 is SNEGSKA (reference sequence). The CDR3 consists of 15 residues. Losses at the gene ends were 4 bases for V and 3 bases for J; bases not matched to a gene: 9.

This clonotype has at least ten counts. The rearrangement uses TRBV7-6 and TRBJ1-1; maybe TRBD1 (6 bases). Deletions cut 5 bases from V and 7 bases from J, with 17 bases between. CDR3 length equals 14 residues. The germline V gene has CDR1 SGHVS and CDR2 FNYEAQ. The CDR3 DNA reads TGTGCCAGCAGCCTAGGGGGTCCCTATAATGAAGCTTTCTTT. Its translation is CASSLGGPYNEAFF.

This clonotype was seen ten or more times. The chain employs TRBV7-2 and TRBJ2-5; 12 bases line up with TRBD2. The germline V gene encodes CDR1 SGHTA and CDR2 FQGNSA. This CDR3 has 15 residues. J lost 5 bases, V lost 9 bases, and 10 bases had no gene match. CDR3 in DNA: TGTGCCAGTTCGAGACTAGCGGGAGTGGGGGAGACCCAGTACTTC. Its translation: CASSRLAGVGETQYF.

In DNA, the CDR3 is TGTGCCAGCAGCTTAGAATCACTAGCGGGACGAGATACGCAGTATTTT. It codes for CASSLESLAGRDTQYF. The rearrangement uses TRBV11-2 and TRBJ2-3; TRBD2 agrees at 10 bases. The CDR3 loop spans 16 amino acids. The germline V gene has CDR1 SGHAT and CDR2 FQNNGV. J lost 5 bases, V lost 0 bases, and 5 bases had no gene match.

The chain is built from TRBV19 and TRBJ1-5; D is perhaps TRBD1 (6 bases). This CDR3 is 16 amino acids long. Germline V CDR1 and CDR2: LNHDA, SQIVND (reference sequence). Trimming left V 3 bases short and J 1 base short, with 13 bases between. The CDR3: CASSIMGGRSNQPQHF. The DNA for the CDR3 is TGTGCCAGTAGTATTATGGGGGGCAGGAGCAATCAGCCCCAGCATTTT.

The sample holds a few counts of this clonotype. The V and J genes are TRBV7-2 and TRBJ2-1; a weak D match, TRBD2 (6 bases). Per germline, CDR1 SGHTA and CDR2 FQGNSA. This CDR3 is built from 16 residues. With 5 bases removed from V and 1 base from J, the gap between germline ends came to 15 bases. The CDR3 region has the DNA TGTGCCAGCAGCCCCAAACTAGCCCTATCCTACAATGAGCAGTTCTTC. Its protein is CASSPKLALSYNEQFF. The entire variable domain, with the rest obtained from reference TRBV7-2 and TRBJ2-1, is as follows: GAGVSQSPSNKVTEKGKDVELRCDPISGHTALYWYRQSLGQGLEFLIYFQGNSAPDKSGLPSDRFSAERTGGSVSTLTIQRTQQEDSAVYLCASSPKLALSYNEQFFGPGTRLTVL.

The chain carries TRBV6-1 and TRBJ2-7, with D maybe TRBD1 (6 bases). With 6 bases removed from V and 2 bases from J, the gap between germline ends came to 14 bases. This CDR3 has 14 residues. Germline V gives CDR1 MNHNS, CDR2 SASEGT. The CDR3 DNA reads as TGTGCCAGCAGGGACCCACAGGGAACCTACGAGCAGTACTTC. This codes for CASRDPQGTYEQYF.

This chain joins TRBV20-1 and TRBJ2-1, with 10 bases identical to TRBD2. V was pared by 0 bases and J by 6 bases, with 5 bases of the junction left unmatched. Germline V gene sequence: CDR1 DFQATT, CDR2 SNEGSKA (reference sequence). CDR3 size: 15 residues. This chain's CDR3 is CSARDLAGVGNEQFF. The CDR3 nucleotides are TGCAGTGCTAGAGATCTAGCGGGAGTGGGCAATGAGCAGTTCTTC.

This clonotype has only a few counts. The chain combines TRBV4-3 with TRBJ1-1; D is ambiguous. The germline V gene encodes CDR1 LGHNA and CDR2 YSLEER. V lost 0 bases and J 1 base, leaving 9 bases between the germline ends. The CDR3 runs 15 residues. The CDR3 DNA sequence: TGCGCCAGCAGCCAAGAAAGGATCGCGAACACTGAAGCTTTCTTT. It codes for CASSQERIANTEAFF.

This clonotype showed up many times. The CDR3 nucleotides read TGTGCCAGCAGTTTAACCCGCTCCTGGGCCATGAACACTGAAGCTTTCTTT. Amino acids: CASSLTRSWAMNTEAFF. The chain is built from TRBV28 and TRBJ1-1, with D unresolved. The germline V gene has CDR1 MDHEN and CDR2 SYDVKM. V lost 2 bases and J 0 bases, leaving 16 bases between the germline ends. The CDR3 totals 17 residues.

The chain joins TRBV20-1 to TRBJ1-1, with 7 bases lining up with TRBD1. The ends lost 6 bases at V and 6 bases at J; junction bases unmatched: 10. The CDR3 consists of 13 residues. Looked up from germline, CDR1 is DFQATT and CDR2 is SNEGSKA (reference sequence). In nucleotides, the CDR3 is TGCAGTGCCCCGACAGGGACTGATGCTGAAGCTTTCTTT. Translated: CSAPTGTDAEAFF.

To note about this clonotype: A read error is possible here, since a much larger clone lies one base away. The CDR3 DNA sequence: TGTGCCAGCAGTTTAACGGCCAGGAGCCCCGGGAAGCAGTACTTC. Translation gives CASSLTARSPGKQYF. The chain combines TRBV27 with TRBJ2-7; weak D call: TRBD2 (5 bases). This CDR3 has 15 residues. The V end lost 2 bases, the J end lost 8 bases, and 19 bases lay between the germline ends. The germline V gene encodes CDR1 MNHEY and CDR2 SMNVEV (reference sequence).

At least ten counts were recorded for this clonotype. This rearrangement joins TRBV18 to TRBJ2-6; D gene uncertain. CDR1 is KGHSH and CDR2 is LQKENI in the germline V gene. The CDR3 length is 16 residues. The V end lost 0 bases, the J end lost 2 bases, and 8 bases lay between the germline ends. CDR3 protein: CASSPPFRAGANVLTF. For the CDR3, the DNA is TGTGCCAGCTCACCACCGTTCCGGGCTGGGGCCAACGTCCTGACTTTC.

In this sample, this clonotype turned up many times. The chain carries TRBV10-2 and TRBJ2-5; TRBD1 agrees at 7 bases. The CDR3 is 15 residues long. CDR1 is WSHSY, CDR2 SAAADI, per germline. V shed 0 bases, J shed 2 bases, and the junction held 3 bases outside the gene matches. CDR3 nucleotides: TGCGCCAGCAGTGAGTCAGGGACAGAACAAGAGACCCAGTACTTC. Translating it yields CASSESGTEQETQYF.

This clonotype has a count of ten or more. The V call is TRBV12-3 or TRBV12-4, the J call TRBJ1-1; D not resolved. This CDR3 region has 14 residues. Trimming left V 2 bases short and J 10 bases short, with 17 bases between. The CDR3 loop is CASSLLSGSGRAFF. The CDR3 coding sequence is TGTGCCAGCAGTTTACTTTCAGGATCCGGCAGAGCTTTCTTT.

This clonotype was recorded at least ten times. The CDR3 spells CASSPLKRWGEQYF. The DNA for the CDR3 is TGTGCCAGCAGCCCCCTAAAGCGGTGGGGCGAGCAGTACTTC. V is TRBV11-2 and J is TRBJ2-7; weak D call: TRBD2 (5 bases). CDR1 is SGHAT, CDR2 FQNNGV, per germline. V lost 5 bases to trimming and J lost 6 bases, with 17 bases between them. CDR3 length: 14 amino acids.

V and J are TRBV15 and TRBJ2-7; TRBD1 might be the D (6 bases). V dropped 5 bases and J dropped 6 bases, with 17 bases sitting between them. Germline CDR1 LNHNV, CDR2 YYDKDF (reference sequence). The CDR3 has 14 amino acids. The chain's CDR3 is CATSPVQGNPEQYF. The CDR3 nucleotides read TGTGCCACCAGCCCAGTTCAGGGGAATCCCGAGCAGTACTTC.

This clonotype has just a few counts. This chain connects TRBV6-2 or TRBV6-3 to TRBJ2-2, with 9 nucleotides matching TRBD2. Germline V gives CDR1 MNHEY, CDR2 SVGEGT. Trimming cost V 2 bases and J 5 bases; bases outside gene matches: 6. CDR3 length equals 16 residues. Here the CDR3 reads CASSYAGLAKTGELFF. The DNA for the CDR3 is TGTGCCAGCAGTTACGCGGGACTAGCAAAAACCGGGGAGCTGTTTTTT.

This clonotype was recorded many times. This chain uses TRBV18 with TRBJ2-5; TRBD1 is a possible D gene (7 bases). Germline V gives CDR1 KGHSH, CDR2 LQKENI. The CDR3 is 16 amino acids. The V end was cut by 2 bases, the J end by 4 bases, with 17 bases between. The CDR3 sequence is CASSPDNRGGRETQYF. CDR3 in DNA: TGTGCCAGCTCACCAGATAACAGGGGAGGACGAGAGACCCAGTACTTC.